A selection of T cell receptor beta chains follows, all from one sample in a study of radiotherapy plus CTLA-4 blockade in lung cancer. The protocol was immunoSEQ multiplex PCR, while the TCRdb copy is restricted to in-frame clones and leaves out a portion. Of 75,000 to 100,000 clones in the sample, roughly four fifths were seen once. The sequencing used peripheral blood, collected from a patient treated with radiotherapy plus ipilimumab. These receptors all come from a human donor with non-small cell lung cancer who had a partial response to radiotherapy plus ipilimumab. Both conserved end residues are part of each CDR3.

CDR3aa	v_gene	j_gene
CASTTGGPLSSQHF	TRBV28	TRBJ1-5
CASSFELQGGGTGELFF	TRBV28	TRBJ2-2
CASSVSNEQFF	TRBV7-2	TRBJ2-1
CAWYDWNTGELFF	TRBV30	TRBJ2-2
CASSRPRGFSTGELFF	TRBV19	TRBJ2-2
CASSLYAAEQFF	TRBV28	TRBJ2-1
CASSGGVFRAGANVLTF	TRBV9	TRBJ2-6
CASSLWGLGGNEQFF	TRBV28	TRBJ2-1
CASSLDPGSVSYTF	TRBV5-1	TRBJ1-2
CASSSTGRSSYEQYF	TRBV7-2	TRBJ2-7
CASTNRGVFTYKVWIPEDLGQFF	TRBV19	TRBJ2-1
CASSRVAGTYEQYF	TRBV9	TRBJ2-7
CASSFTTGGRGNQPQHF	TRBV7-9	TRBJ1-5
CASSGTLAGGYNEQFF	TRBV19	TRBJ2-1
CASSRTGGRTEREKLFF	TRBV28	TRBJ1-4
CASSLGLAYGEQFF	TRBV7-8	TRBJ2-1
CASSLGPVSYNEQFF	TRBV11-3	TRBJ2-1